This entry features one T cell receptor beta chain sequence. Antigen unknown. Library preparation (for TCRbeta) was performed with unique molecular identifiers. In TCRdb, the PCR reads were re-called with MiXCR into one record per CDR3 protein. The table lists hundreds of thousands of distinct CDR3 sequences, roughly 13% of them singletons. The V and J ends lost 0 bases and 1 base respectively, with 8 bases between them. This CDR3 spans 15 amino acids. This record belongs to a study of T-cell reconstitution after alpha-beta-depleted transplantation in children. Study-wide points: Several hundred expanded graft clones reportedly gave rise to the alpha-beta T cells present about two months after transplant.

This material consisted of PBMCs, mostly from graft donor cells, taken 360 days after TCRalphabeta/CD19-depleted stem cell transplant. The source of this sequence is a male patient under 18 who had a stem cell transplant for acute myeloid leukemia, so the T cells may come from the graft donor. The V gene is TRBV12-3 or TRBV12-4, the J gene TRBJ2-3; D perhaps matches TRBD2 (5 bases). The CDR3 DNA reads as TGTGCCAGCAGTTTAGCTAGCGCACGCACAGATACGCAGTATTTT. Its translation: CASSLASARTDTQYF.